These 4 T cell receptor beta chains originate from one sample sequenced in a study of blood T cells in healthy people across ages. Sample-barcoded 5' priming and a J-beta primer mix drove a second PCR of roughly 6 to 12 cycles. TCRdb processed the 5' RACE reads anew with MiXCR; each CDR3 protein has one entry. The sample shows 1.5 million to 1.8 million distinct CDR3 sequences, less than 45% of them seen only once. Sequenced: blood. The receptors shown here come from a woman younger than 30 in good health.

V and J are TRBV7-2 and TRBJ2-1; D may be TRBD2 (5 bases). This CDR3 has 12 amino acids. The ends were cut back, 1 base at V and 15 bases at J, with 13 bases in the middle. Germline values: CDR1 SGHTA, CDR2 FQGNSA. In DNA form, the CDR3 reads TGTGCCAGCAGCTTAGTTCGGGATCAGCGGTTCTTC. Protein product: CASSLVRDQRFF.

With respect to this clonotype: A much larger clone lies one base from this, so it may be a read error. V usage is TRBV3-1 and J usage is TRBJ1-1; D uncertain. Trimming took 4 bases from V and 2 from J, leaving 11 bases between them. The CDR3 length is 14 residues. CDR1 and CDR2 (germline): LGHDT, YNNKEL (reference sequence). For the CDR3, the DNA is TGTGCCAGCAGCCTACAGCCTCTAAACACTGAAGCTTTCTTT. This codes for CASSLQPLNTEAFF.

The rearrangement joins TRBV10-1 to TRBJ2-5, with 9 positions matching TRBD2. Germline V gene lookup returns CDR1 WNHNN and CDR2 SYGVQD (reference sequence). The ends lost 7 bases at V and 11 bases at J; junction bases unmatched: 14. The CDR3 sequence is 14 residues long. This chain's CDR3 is CASIWVAGALEQYF. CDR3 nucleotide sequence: TGCGCCAGCATCTGGGTAGCGGGGGCTCTTGAGCAGTACTTC.

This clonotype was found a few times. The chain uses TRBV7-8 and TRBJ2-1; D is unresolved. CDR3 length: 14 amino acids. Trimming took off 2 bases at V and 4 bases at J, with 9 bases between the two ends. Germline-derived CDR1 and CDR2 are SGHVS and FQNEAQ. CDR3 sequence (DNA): TGTGCCAGCAGCTTAAACGTGGATTACAATGAGCAGTTCTTC. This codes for CASSLNVDYNEQFF. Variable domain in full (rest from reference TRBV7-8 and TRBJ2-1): GAGVSQSPRYKVAKRGQDVALRCDPISGHVSLFWYQQALGQGPEFLTYFQNEAQLDKSGLPSDRFFAERPEGSVSTLKIQRTQQEDSAVYLCASSLNVDYNEQFFGPGTRLTVL.